A selection of T cell receptor beta chains follows, all from one sample in a study of technical replicates of blood from several donors. The assay was immunoSEQ multiplex PCR, and TCRdb's table has in-frame clones only and misses some. The sample records tens of thousands of clones, around 93% being singletons. Sequencing input: T cells isolated from PBMCs. These receptors came from a human donor in good health. The CDR3 runs from the conserved cysteine through the conserved F or W. A D gene is named only where the DNA matches it firmly. A clone size is listed for some rows: how often the clone was seen (once, few, many), or a class if it is expanded.

V gene	clone size	J gene	D gene	CDR3 DNA	CDR3 protein
TRBV14	NA	TRBJ2-1	NA	TGTGCCAGCAGCCAAGTGGGCCTCGGGGCGGGGAATGAGCAGTTCTTC	CASSQVGLGAGNEQFF
TRBV19	NA	TRBJ1-4	NA	TGTGCCAGTAGTATAGGAGGAGCTAATGAAAAACTGTTTTTT	CASSIGGANEKLFF
TRBV7-9	NA	TRBJ2-2	NA	TGTGCCAGCAGCTTAGGGGGAGCAGACACCGGGGAGCTGTTTTTT	CASSLGGADTGELFF
TRBV28	NA	TRBJ1-2	NA	TGTGCCAGCAGTTCAGGGCCTGGCTGGGGCTACACCTTC	CASSSGPGWGYTF
TRBV7-7	NA	TRBJ2-1	TRBD2	TGTGCCAGCAGCTTAGGGGCTAGCGGGAGCCACAATGAGCAGTTCTTC	CASSLGASGSHNEQFF
TRBV27	NA	TRBJ2-3	TRBD2	TGTGCCAGCAGTAGGGTAGCGGGGGCAGATACGCAGTATTTT	CASSRVAGADTQYF
TRBV30	NA	TRBJ1-3	TRBD1	TGTGCCTCGACAGGGCAAATAGGGAACACCATATATTTT	CASTGQIGNTIYF
TRBV2	NA	TRBJ2-5	TRBD2	TGTGCCAGCAGCCCCCTTGGGGGACTACAAGAGACCCAGTACTTC	CASSPLGGLQETQYF
TRBV14	NA	TRBJ2-5	NA	TGTGCCAGCAGCCTTACAGAAGTCCAAGAGACCCAGTACTTC	CASSLTEVQETQYF
TRBV7-9	NA	TRBJ2-5	TRBD2	TGTGCCAGCAGCTACGGGACTAGCGGGGGGATCCAAGAGACCCAGTACTTC	CASSYGTSGGIQETQYF
TRBV6-4	NA	TRBJ2-1	NA	TGTGCCAGCAGCCGTATGGAGACAGGACACAATGAGCAGTTCTTC	CASSRMETGHNEQFF
TRBV5-1	NA	TRBJ1-1	NA	TGCGCCAGCAGCTGGGTACAGGGCCCTAACACTGAAGCTTTCTTT	CASSWVQGPNTEAFF
TRBV5-1	NA	TRBJ1-4	TRBD1	TGCGCCAGCAGCTTCTTTCCCAGGGGGACAACTAATGAAAAACTGTTTTTT	CASSFFPRGTTNEKLFF
TRBV21-1	NA	TRBJ1-2	NA	TGTGCCAGCAGCAACCTCCCTGGTGGCATTTTC	CASSNLPGGIF
TRBV11-2	NA	TRBJ2-7	NA	TGTGCCAGCAGCTTCGGGCGGGGTTACGAGCAGTACTTC	CASSFGRGYEQYF
TRBV19	NA	TRBJ1-1	NA	TGTGCCAGCCAAACAGGGCTCGAAGCTTTCTTT	CASQTGLEAFF
TRBV19	NA	TRBJ2-1	NA	TGTGCCAGTAGTATTAACAGGGTCGTTGAGCAGTTCTTC	CASSINRVVEQFF
TRBV28	NA	TRBJ1-5	TRBD1	TGTGCCAGCAGACAACCGGGACAGGGGTTACAGCCCCAGCATTTT	CASRQPGQGLQPQHF
TRBV7-9	NA	TRBJ1-1	NA	TGTGCCAGCAGCTTAAAGAGGGTCGGCACTGAAGCTTTCTTT	CASSLKRVGTEAFF
TRBV7-2	NA	TRBJ1-1	NA	TGTGCCAGCCTATTTGTGGGGGGGAACACTGAAGCTTTCTTT	CASLFVGGNTEAFF
TRBV5-1	NA	TRBJ1-2	NA	TGCGCCAGCAGAACCGGGTCGAACTATGGCTACACCTTC	CASRTGSNYGYTF
TRBV5-1	NA	TRBJ2-7	NA	TGCGCCAGCAGCTTAAACGGGGTGACCTACGAGCAGTACTTC	CASSLNGVTYEQYF
TRBV27	NA	TRBJ1-1	NA	TGTGCCAGCAGTTTTAGGGGGGGCACTGAAGCTTTCTTT	CASSFRGGTEAFF
TRBV19	few	TRBJ1-5	NA	TGTGCCAGTAGTATTCTAAGCTCCAATCAGCCCCAGCATTTT	CASSILSSNQPQHF
TRBV6-1	NA	TRBJ1-5	TRBD1	TGTGCCAGCTCGGACAGGGGGGGAAATCAGCCCCAGCATTTT	CASSDRGGNQPQHF
TRBV19	NA	TRBJ2-3	TRBD1	TGTGCCAGTAGTCGCAAAAGACAGGGTAGCACAGATACGCAGTATTTT	CASSRKRQGSTDTQYF
TRBV14	NA	TRBJ2-7	NA	TGTGCCAGCAGCCTCAGCGCCCTTTTAGAGCAGTACTTC	CASSLSALLEQYF
TRBV7-8	NA	TRBJ1-1	NA	TGTGCCAGCAGCTCCATGACAGTAATGAACACTGAAGCTTTCTTT	CASSSMTVMNTEAFF
TRBV27	NA	TRBJ2-3	NA	TGTGCCAGCAGTTCGAGTAGCGCCGATCAAGATACGCAGTATTTT	CASSSSSADQDTQYF